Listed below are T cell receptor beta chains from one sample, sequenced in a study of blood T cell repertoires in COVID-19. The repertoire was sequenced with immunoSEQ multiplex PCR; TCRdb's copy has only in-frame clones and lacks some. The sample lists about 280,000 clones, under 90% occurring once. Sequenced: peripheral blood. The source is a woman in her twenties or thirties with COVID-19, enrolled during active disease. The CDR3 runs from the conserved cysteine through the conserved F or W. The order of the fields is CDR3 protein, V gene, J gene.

CDR3 protein: CASRRPNSPLHF; V gene: TRBV5-4; J gene: TRBJ1-6
CDR3 protein: CASSASSGTGFTDTQYF; V gene: TRBV7-9; J gene: TRBJ2-3
CDR3 protein: CASRRGGSTYEQYF; V gene: TRBV27; J gene: TRBJ2-7
CDR3 protein: CASSLSRGYGYTF; V gene: TRBV7-9; J gene: TRBJ1-2
CDR3 protein: CASRSGTRRQAFF; V gene: TRBV28; J gene: TRBJ1-1
CDR3 protein: CASSLARSRGGADEQFF; V gene: TRBV5-5; J gene: TRBJ2-1
CDR3 protein: CASSFGQGNSPLHF; V gene: TRBV7-2; J gene: TRBJ1-6
CDR3 protein: CASMGPANTEAFF; V gene: TRBV6-1; J gene: TRBJ1-1
CDR3 protein: CASSLRSGGGQPQHF; V gene: TRBV27; J gene: TRBJ1-5
CDR3 protein: CASSQGTGSNTIYF; V gene: TRBV4-1; J gene: TRBJ1-3
CDR3 protein: CASSKTATYYEQYF; V gene: TRBV18; J gene: TRBJ2-7
CDR3 protein: CASSPTGNSPLHF; V gene: TRBV18; J gene: TRBJ1-6
CDR3 protein: CASSYSAVSNQPQHF; V gene: TRBV6-5; J gene: TRBJ1-5
CDR3 protein: CASSQEDRAGPYGYTF; V gene: TRBV3-1/TRBV3-2; J gene: TRBJ1-2
CDR3 protein: CASSVELGGYGYTF; V gene: TRBV9; J gene: TRBJ1-2